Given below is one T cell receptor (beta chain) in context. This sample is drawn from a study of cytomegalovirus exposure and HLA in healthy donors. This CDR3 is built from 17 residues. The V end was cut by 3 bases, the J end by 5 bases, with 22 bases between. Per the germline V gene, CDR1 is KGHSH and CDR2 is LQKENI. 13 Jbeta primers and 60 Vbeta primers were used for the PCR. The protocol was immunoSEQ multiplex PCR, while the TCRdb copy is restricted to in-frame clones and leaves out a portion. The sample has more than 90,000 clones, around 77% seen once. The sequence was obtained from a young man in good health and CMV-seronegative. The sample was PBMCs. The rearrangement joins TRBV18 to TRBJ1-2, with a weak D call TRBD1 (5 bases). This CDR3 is CASSPEGGTPAEYGYTF. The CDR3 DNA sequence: TGTGCCAGCTCACCGGAGGGCGGGACCCCAGCCGAATATGGCTACACCTTC.